A selection of T cell receptor beta chains follows, all from one sample in a study of post-analysis software for immune sequencing data. MiXCR, applied by TCRdb to the PCR reads, yields one record per CDR3 protein. The repertoire holds 600,000 to 700,000 distinct CDR3 sequences, with 55% to 60% as singletons. Sequencing input: blood. These receptors originate from a girl aged 2 to 10 with multiple sclerosis. The CDR3 runs from the conserved cysteine through the conserved F or W. D genes are given only for firm matches. Clone size is given for some rows only: seen once, a few or many times, or a class if the clone is expanded.

j_gene: TRBJ1-5
d_gene: TRBD1
len: 17
v_gene: TRBV28
abundance: -
CDR3nt: TGTGCCAGCGGATTACCGACTGGACAGGGGGGCAATCAGCCTCAGCATTTT
CDR3aa: CASGLPTGQGGNQPQHF

j_gene: TRBJ2-7
d_gene: -
len: 15
v_gene: TRBV27
abundance: once
CDR3nt: TGTGCCAGCAGTTTATTCCCGGTACTGGCCAACGAGCAGTACTTC
CDR3aa: CASSLFPVLANEQYF

j_gene: TRBJ1-1
d_gene: TRBD1
len: 16
v_gene: TRBV6-6
abundance: -
CDR3nt: TGTGCCAGCACCGAGGACAGGGGGGACGCTAACACTGAAGCTTTCTTT
CDR3aa: CASTEDRGDANTEAFF

j_gene: TRBJ2-3
d_gene: TRBD1
len: 13
v_gene: TRBV29-1
abundance: -
CDR3nt: TGCAGCATTACAGGGGGCGCGGCAGATACGCAGTATTTT
CDR3aa: CSITGGAADTQYF

j_gene: TRBJ2-5
d_gene: TRBD1
len: 13
v_gene: TRBV6-6
abundance: -
CDR3nt: TGTGCCGTTGACAGGGGGCTAGGAGAGACCCAGTACTTC
CDR3aa: CAVDRGLGETQYF

j_gene: TRBJ2-3
d_gene: -
len: 13
v_gene: TRBV9
abundance: -
CDR3nt: TGTGCCGGCACCCCAAGGGAGGCAGATACGCAGTATTTT
CDR3aa: CAGTPREADTQYF

j_gene: TRBJ1-1
d_gene: -
len: 12
v_gene: TRBV7-9
abundance: -
CDR3nt: TGTGCCAGCAGCGGCTACAGGGATGAAGCTTTCTTT
CDR3aa: CASSGYRDEAFF

j_gene: TRBJ1-2
d_gene: -
len: 14
v_gene: TRBV6-5
abundance: -
CDR3nt: TGTGCCAGCAGACCGGGTGGGACACAGGATGGCTACACCTTC
CDR3aa: CASRPGGTQDGYTF

j_gene: TRBJ2-1
d_gene: TRBD1
len: 18
v_gene: TRBV7-2
abundance: -
CDR3nt: TGTGCCAGCAGCTTCCTCCTCCGACAGGGGATCATGAGCGATGAGCAGTTCTTC
CDR3aa: CASSFLLRQGIMSDEQFF

j_gene: TRBJ1-2
d_gene: -
len: 17
v_gene: TRBV7-9
abundance: -
CDR3nt: TGTGCCAGCAGCGCCACTCGGATCGCCCAAAGGCTCTATGGCTACACCTTC
CDR3aa: CASSATRIAQRLYGYTF

j_gene: TRBJ2-1
d_gene: -
len: 14
v_gene: TRBV7-9
abundance: -
CDR3nt: TGTGCCAGCAGCTTAGGTCCCAGCTACAATGAGCAGTTCTTC
CDR3aa: CASSLGPSYNEQFF

j_gene: TRBJ2-1
d_gene: -
len: 15
v_gene: TRBV5-1
abundance: -
CDR3nt: TGCGCCAGCAGCTTGGGCTCCGGGGGAAGCAATGAGCAGTTCTTC
CDR3aa: CASSLGSGGSNEQFF

j_gene: TRBJ2-5
d_gene: TRBD2
len: 13
v_gene: TRBV2
abundance: -
CDR3nt: TGTGCCAGCATGGCGGGAGTCGGTGAGACCCAGTACTTC
CDR3aa: CASMAGVGETQYF

j_gene: TRBJ2-7
d_gene: TRBD2
len: 13
v_gene: TRBV5-1
abundance: -
CDR3nt: TGCGCCAGCAGCACGGGAGCGGGGGCCGAGCAGTACTTC
CDR3aa: CASSTGAGAEQYF

j_gene: TRBJ2-5
d_gene: -
len: 15
v_gene: TRBV5-1
abundance: few
CDR3nt: TGCGCCAGCAGCTTGGCTGGGGCCAACCAAGAGACCCAGTACTTC
CDR3aa: CASSLAGANQETQYF

j_gene: TRBJ2-5
d_gene: -
len: 14
v_gene: TRBV2
abundance: once
CDR3nt: TGTGCCAGCGGGGGTGGAGGGTCCCAAGAGACCCAGTACTTC
CDR3aa: CASGGGGSQETQYF

j_gene: TRBJ2-1
d_gene: TRBD2
len: 17
v_gene: TRBV15
abundance: few
CDR3nt: TGTGCCACCAGCAGAGATCGTGTGGGAGGGCCTTGGGGTGAGCAGTTCTTC
CDR3aa: CATSRDRVGGPWGEQFF

j_gene: TRBJ2-3
d_gene: -
len: 15
v_gene: TRBV20-1
abundance: -
CDR3nt: TGCAGTGCACTAACCACCGGGACCAGCACAGATACGCAGTATTTT
CDR3aa: CSALTTGTSTDTQYF

j_gene: TRBJ2-3
d_gene: -
len: 16
v_gene: TRBV6-1
abundance: -
CDR3nt: TGTGCCAGCAGGGGTGACCGGGCCCGTTTTCGGCATACGCAGTATTTT
CDR3aa: CASRGDRARFRHTQYF

j_gene: TRBJ2-6
d_gene: -
len: 16
v_gene: TRBV25-1
abundance: -
CDR3nt: TGTGCCAGCAGCGATGGGCGACAGATTGGGGCCAACGTCCTGACTTTC
CDR3aa: CASSDGRQIGANVLTF

j_gene: TRBJ1-1
d_gene: TRBD1
len: 13
v_gene: TRBV30
abundance: -
CDR3nt: TGTGCCTGGAGGCCGACAGGGGCAACTGAAGCTTTCTTT
CDR3aa: CAWRPTGATEAFF

j_gene: TRBJ2-7
d_gene: TRBD1
len: 14
v_gene: TRBV5-1
abundance: few
CDR3nt: TGCGCCAGCAGCCTACTCCGGACAGGGGACGAGCAGTACTTC
CDR3aa: CASSLLRTGDEQYF

j_gene: TRBJ2-3
d_gene: -
len: 14
v_gene: TRBV4-3
abundance: -
CDR3nt: TGCGCCAGCGGCCAAGATCCTAGTGCAGATACGCAGTATTTT
CDR3aa: CASGQDPSADTQYF

j_gene: TRBJ1-1
d_gene: -
len: 18
v_gene: TRBV5-1
abundance: few
CDR3nt: TGCGCCAGCAGCTTGGTATTACGTGGGCAGGACATGAACACTGAAGCTTTCTTT
CDR3aa: CASSLVLRGQDMNTEAFF

j_gene: TRBJ2-3
d_gene: TRBD1
len: 13
v_gene: TRBV10-1
abundance: -
CDR3nt: TGCGCCAGTACAGGGGGCCTGACAGATACGCAGTATTTT
CDR3aa: CASTGGLTDTQYF

j_gene: TRBJ1-2
d_gene: TRBD1
len: 14
v_gene: TRBV4-3
abundance: few
CDR3nt: TGCGCCAGCAGCCAGGGACAGGGTGGCTATGGCTACACCTTC
CDR3aa: CASSQGQGGYGYTF